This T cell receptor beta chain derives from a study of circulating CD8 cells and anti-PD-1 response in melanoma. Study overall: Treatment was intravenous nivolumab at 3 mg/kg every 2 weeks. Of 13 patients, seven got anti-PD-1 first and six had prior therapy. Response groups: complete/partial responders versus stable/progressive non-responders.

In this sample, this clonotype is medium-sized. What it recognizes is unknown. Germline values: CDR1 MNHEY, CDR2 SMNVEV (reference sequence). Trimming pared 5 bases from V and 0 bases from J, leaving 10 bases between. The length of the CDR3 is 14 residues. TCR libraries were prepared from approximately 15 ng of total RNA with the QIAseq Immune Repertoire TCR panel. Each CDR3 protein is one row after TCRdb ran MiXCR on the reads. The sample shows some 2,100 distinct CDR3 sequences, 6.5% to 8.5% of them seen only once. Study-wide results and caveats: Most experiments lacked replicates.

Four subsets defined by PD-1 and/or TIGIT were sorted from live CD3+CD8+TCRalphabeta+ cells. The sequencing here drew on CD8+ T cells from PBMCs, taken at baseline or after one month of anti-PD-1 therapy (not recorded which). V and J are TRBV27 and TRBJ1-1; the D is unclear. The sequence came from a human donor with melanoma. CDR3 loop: CASSGSAMNTEAFF. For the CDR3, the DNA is TGTGCCAGCAGTGGCTCGGCCATGAACACTGAAGCTTTCTTT.